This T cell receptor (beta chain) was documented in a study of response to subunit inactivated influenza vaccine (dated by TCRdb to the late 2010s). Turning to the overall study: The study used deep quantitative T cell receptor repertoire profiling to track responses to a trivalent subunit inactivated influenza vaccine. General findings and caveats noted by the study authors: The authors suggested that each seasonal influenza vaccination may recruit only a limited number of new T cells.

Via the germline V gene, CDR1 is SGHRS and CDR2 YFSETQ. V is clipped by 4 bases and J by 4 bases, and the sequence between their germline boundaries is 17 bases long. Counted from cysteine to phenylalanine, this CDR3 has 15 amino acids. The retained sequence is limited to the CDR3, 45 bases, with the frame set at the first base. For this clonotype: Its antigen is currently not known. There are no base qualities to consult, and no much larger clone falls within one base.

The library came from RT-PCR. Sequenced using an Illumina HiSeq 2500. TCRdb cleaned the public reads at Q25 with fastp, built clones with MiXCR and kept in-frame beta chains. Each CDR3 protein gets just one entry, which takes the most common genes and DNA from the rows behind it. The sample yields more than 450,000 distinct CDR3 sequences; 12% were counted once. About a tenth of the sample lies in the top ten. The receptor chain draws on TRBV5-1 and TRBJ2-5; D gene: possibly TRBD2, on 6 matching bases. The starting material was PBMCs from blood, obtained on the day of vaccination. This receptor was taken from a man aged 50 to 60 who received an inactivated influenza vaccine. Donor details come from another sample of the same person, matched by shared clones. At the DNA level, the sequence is TGCGCCAGCAGCGTGGGGGTCGGGGGACGAGAGACCCAGTACTTC. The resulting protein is CASSVGVGGRETQYF.